These T cell receptor beta chains were read from a single sample in a study of cytomegalovirus exposure and HLA in healthy donors. Produced via immunoSEQ multiplex PCR; TCRdb's table is partial and in-frame only. The sample contains approximately 90,000 clones, about four fifths of which appear only once. The specimen sequenced was PBMCs. The source is a woman aged 40 to 50 in good health and CMV-seronegative. Both conserved end residues are part of each CDR3. Each record gives: J gene, V gene, D gene, clone size, CDR3 DNA, CDR3 protein. D genes are given only for firm matches. Not all rows give a size; the values are once, few, many and, for expanded clones, a class.

>TRBJ2-7|TRBV18|TRBD2|.
TGTGCCAGCTCACCCCCCGGGACTAGCTCCTACGAGCAGTACTTC
CASSPPGTSSYEQYF
>TRBJ2-3|TRBV30|.|.
TGTGCCTGGAGTTTGAAAGCGGCTGGAGATACGCAGTATTTT
CAWSLKAAGDTQYF
>TRBJ1-5|TRBV21-1|.|.
TGTGCCAGCGCAACAATTTCTAGCAATCAGCCCCAGCATTTT
CASATISSNQPQHF
>TRBJ1-2|TRBV19|.|.
TGTGCCAGTACGGGTACACAGGGAGTCTATGGCTACACCTTC
CASTGTQGVYGYTF
>TRBJ2-7|TRBV5-1|TRBD2|.
TGCGCCAGCAGCTCTGGGGGACTAGCGGGGGGACTATCAAACGAGCAGTACTTC
CASSSGGLAGGLSNEQYF
>TRBJ2-3|TRBV4-1|TRBD1|.
TGCGCCAGCAGCCAGGCTCGACAGGGGGATTTTGATACGCAGTATTTT
CASSQARQGDFDTQYF
>TRBJ1-4|TRBV19|.|once
TGTGCCAGTAGTATCTGGACACATGGCGCGGAAAAACTGTTTTTT
CASSIWTHGAEKLFF
>TRBJ1-4|TRBV19|TRBD1|few
TGTGCCAGTAGTGACCACATCAGGGGGAATCCTACTAATGAAAAACTGTTTTTT
CASSDHIRGNPTNEKLFF
>TRBJ2-3|TRBV11-2|.|.
TGTGCCAGCAGCAGAGGGACTAGCACAGATACGCAGTATTTT
CASSRGTSTDTQYF
>TRBJ2-7|TRBV2|TRBD2|.
TGTGCCAGCACACTCGTCATCGGGACTAGCTACGAGCAGTACTTC
CASTLVIGTSYEQYF
>TRBJ1-4|TRBV5-6|.|.
TGTGCCAGCAGCTTACGGGGGACTAATGAAAAACTGTTTTTT
CASSLRGTNEKLFF
>TRBJ2-5|TRBV5-1|TRBD2|few
TGCGCCAGCGGTAGCGGGGAGTACGAGACCCAGTACTTC
CASGSGEYETQYF
>TRBJ2-1|TRBV5-1|TRBD1|few
TGCGCCAGCAGCTACCCCCGGGACAGGGGCAGCAATGAGCAGTTCTTC
CASSYPRDRGSNEQFF
>TRBJ2-1|TRBV19|TRBD2|.
TGTGCCAGTAGTATGGGTAGCGGGGGTGAGCAGTTCTTC
CASSMGSGGEQFF
>TRBJ1-2|TRBV5-6|.|.
TGTGCCAGCACCCCCGGGACGGGGGGGGCGGGTGTAGGCTACACCTTC
CASTPGTGGAGVGYTF
>TRBJ1-6|TRBV6-1|.|few
TGTGCCCTTCAACCCGACAGCACCCTTTCACCCCTCCACTTT
CALQPDSTLSPLHF
>TRBJ2-5|TRBV7-2|.|.
TGTGCCAGCAGCTTAGAGGTGGTGGGCGGGGGCAAGACGGGGACCCAGTACTTC
CASSLEVVGGGKTGTQYF
>TRBJ2-6|TRBV19|.|.
TGTGCCAGTACCCCAGGATACTCTGGGGCCAACGTCCTGACTTTC
CASTPGYSGANVLTF
>TRBJ1-5|TRBV27|.|.
TGTGCCAGCAGTTTGCGAGAGCGCAATCAGCCCCAGCATTTT
CASSLRERNQPQHF
>TRBJ2-5|TRBV6-1|TRBD1|.
TGTGCCAGCAGCTTGGACAGGGGACAGCAAGAGACCCAGTACTTC
CASSLDRGQQETQYF
>TRBJ1-3|TRBV2|.|few
TGTGCCAGCCGGACGGGAGGAAACACCATATATTTT
CASRTGGNTIYF
>TRBJ1-2|TRBV2|.|.
TGTGCCATCTACCTTTCATATGGCTACACCTTC
CAIYLSYGYTF
>TRBJ1-6|TRBV11-2|TRBD1|.
TGTGCCAGCAGCGTTTCTGCCGGGACAGGGCATAATTCACCCCTCCACTTT
CASSVSAGTGHNSPLHF
>TRBJ1-5|TRBV19|.|.
TGTGCCAGTAGTATCGTCGAGGCCAGCAATCAGCCCCAGCATTTT
CASSIVEASNQPQHF
>TRBJ1-1|TRBV7-2|.|few
TGTGCCAGCAGCTTAGTACAGATTGAAGCTTTCTTT
CASSLVQIEAFF
>TRBJ2-3|TRBV13|.|.
TGTGCCAGCAGCCCCGTGCCTATAGATACGCAGTATTTT
CASSPVPIDTQYF
>TRBJ2-7|TRBV29-1|.|.
TGCAGCGCCCGACACAACCGGGACTCCTACGAGCAGTACTTC
CSARHNRDSYEQYF